Listed here are 10 T cell receptor beta chains from one sample, sequenced in a study of identical twins. TCRdb called the 5' RACE reads again in MiXCR, with one record for every CDR3 protein. The sample includes approximately 1.8 million distinct CDR3 sequences, under 35% of them seen just once. Sequenced sample: cord blood. These receptor sequences come from a newborn girl in good health.

A word on this clonotype: One junction end disagrees with the germline gene, perhaps due to a read error. This chain uses TRBV6-2 or TRBV6-3 with TRBJ1-1; D gene uncertain. The CDR3 length is 16 residues. Looked up from germline, CDR1 is MNHEY and CDR2 is SVGEGT. In DNA, the CDR3 is TGTGCCAGCGGTTACCCAGGCGGGCCTTTGAACACTGAAGCTTTCTTT. Protein: CASGYPGGPLNTEAFF.

The V and J genes are TRBV20-1 and TRBJ2-3, with 7 nucleotides matching TRBD2. V lost 0 bases to trimming and J lost 1 base; unmatched junction nucleotides: 4. The CDR3 sequence is 15 residues long. Germline assignment: CDR1 DFQATT and CDR2 SNEGSKA (reference sequence). CDR3 region: CSAREGSGRTDTQYF. In DNA, the CDR3 is TGCAGTGCTAGAGAAGGTAGCGGGCGCACAGATACGCAGTATTTT.

V gene TRBV7-9 combines with J gene TRBJ2-3; TRBD2 matches 12 bases. This CDR3 has 16 amino acids. In germline, CDR1 is SEHNR, CDR2 FQNEAQ (reference sequence). J was trimmed by 5 bases and V by 5 bases; bases with no gene match: 8. CDR3 sequence reads: CASSPRTSGNVDTQYF. CDR3 coding DNA: TGTGCCAGCAGCCCACGGACTAGCGGGAATGTAGATACGCAGTATTTT.

The chain joins TRBV5-1 to TRBJ1-1; D is unresolved. With 6 bases removed from V and 0 bases from J, the gap between germline ends came to 9 bases. Germline V gene data show CDR1 as SGHRS and CDR2 as YFSETQ. This CDR3 comprises 13 residues. The CDR3 sequence is CASNPGMNTEAFF. In nucleotides, the CDR3 is TGCGCCAGCAATCCGGGGATGAACACTGAAGCTTTCTTT.

The chain uses TRBV4-1 and TRBJ2-1; D is unresolved. CDR1 MGHRA and CDR2 YSYEKL come from the germline V gene. V lost 3 bases, J lost 4 bases, and 19 bases lay in between. The CDR3 has 17 residues. CDR3 sequence: CASSQLPRAGWYNEQFF. The CDR3 nucleotides read TGCGCCAGCAGCCAGCTACCCCGGGCCGGATGGTACAATGAGCAGTTCTTC.

This clonotype was recorded a few times. V gene TRBV9 combines with J gene TRBJ1-4; D possibly corresponds to TRBD1 (5 bases). This CDR3 is built from 14 residues. The V end lost 0 bases, the J end lost 7 bases, and 10 bases lay between the germline ends. CDR1 and CDR2 from the germline V gene are SGDLS and YYNGEE. CDR3 loop: CASSVGGAFEKLFF. CDR3 bases: TGTGCCAGCAGCGTAGGAGGGGCGTTTGAAAAACTGTTTTTT.

This clonotype was counted only a few times. This rearrangement joins TRBV27 to TRBJ2-1; 8 bases align to TRBD2. V shed 3 bases and J 5 bases; nucleotides not matched to a gene: 6. The CDR3 totals 15 residues. Germline-derived CDR1 and CDR2 are MNHEY and SMNVEV (reference sequence). CDR3: CASSFRLAPNNEQFF. The CDR3 coding sequence is TGTGCCAGCAGTTTTAGACTAGCGCCCAACAATGAGCAGTTCTTC.

The rearrangement links TRBV4-2 to TRBJ1-1; D ambiguous. Germline V gene data show CDR1 as LGHNA and CDR2 as YNFKEQ. The CDR3 sequence is 13 residues long. V was cut by 0 bases and J by 3 bases, with 5 bases left in between. The CDR3, as DNA: TGTGCCAGCAGCCAAGAGGAGGACACTGAAGCTTTCTTT. It encodes CASSQEEDTEAFF.

In this sample, this clonotype turned up a few times. The gene calls are TRBV5-1 and TRBJ2-3; 8 nucleotides match TRBD2. The CDR3 has 17 amino acids. CDR1 and CDR2 from the germline V gene are SGHRS and YFSETQ. With 2 bases clipped from V and 2 bases from J, the junction kept 10 bases outside the gene matches. The CDR3 here is CASSFGIAGRPTDTQYF. The DNA for the CDR3 is TGCGCCAGCAGCTTTGGGATAGCGGGGAGGCCCACAGATACGCAGTATTTT.

The chain uses TRBV27 and TRBJ2-4, with TRBD1 as a possible D gene (6 bases). The J call may be wrong; the DNA end is better matched by TRBJ2-5. Germline assignment: CDR1 MNHEY and CDR2 SMNVEV (reference sequence). CDR3 size: 14 residues. The CDR3 coding sequence is TGTGCCAGCAGTCCGACAGGAACACTTGGGACCCAGTACTTC. Its translation: CASSPTGTLGTQYF.